This T cell receptor (beta chain) was sequenced in a study of blood T cell repertoires in COVID-19. Study at large: Sources were T cells, B-cell-depleted T cells, or PBMCs; the material itself was cDNA or gDNA.

The CDR3 length is 15 residues. CDR1 and CDR2 (germline): MNHNS, SASEGT. Trimming removed 2 bases from V and 0 bases from J, with 9 bases in between. How the authors handled the data: Estimated nucleated cell counts came from reference gene primer amplification. Sequencing used immunoSEQ multiplex PCR; TCRdb keeps in-frame clones, though not all of them. From that table come the V and J calls and clone size; the DNA was used to work out D and trimming. There are roughly 170,000 clones in the sample; approximately 80% occur only once, and about 12% lies in the top ten. Study members were between about 18 and 100 years old and lived in 25 or so US regions. Two consecutive negative NP/OP PCR tests, clearance, or resolved symptoms defined Cohort 3 recovery.

Source material: PBMCs or T cells enriched from blood (not recorded which). This TCR was recovered from a man aged 50-59 years who had recovered from COVID-19. V is TRBV6-1 and J is TRBJ2-3; possibly TRBD2 for D (5 bases). The CDR3 spells CASSEPRTSTDTQYF. The CDR3 nucleotides are TGTGCCAGCAGTGAACCGCGGACTAGCACAGATACGCAGTATTTT.